This passage covers 11 T cell receptor beta chains from one sample sequenced in a study of blood T cells in healthy people across ages. The use of a sample-barcoded 5' primer and a J-beta primer mix characterized a second PCR of about 6 to 12 cycles. MiXCR, run by TCRdb on the 5' RACE reads, gives a single entry per CDR3 protein. The sample carries about 1.4 million distinct CDR3 sequences, approximately 59% recorded once. Sequencing used blood. The receptors derive from a man between 18 and 29 years old in good health.

The V and J genes are TRBV29-1 and TRBJ2-2, with TRBD2 matching 12 bases. Trimming at V came to 6 bases and at J to 2 bases, leaving 4 bases not matched to a gene. This CDR3 contains 15 residues. The germline V gene encodes CDR1 SQVTM and CDR2 ANQGSEA. CDR3 DNA: TGCAGCGTCTCCGGACTAGCGGGAAACACCGGGGAGCTGTTTTTT. It codes for CSVSGLAGNTGELFF.

The rearrangement joins TRBV6-2 or TRBV6-3 to TRBJ2-7; D is perhaps TRBD1 (6 bases). This CDR3 spans 15 amino acids. Germline loops: CDR1 MNHEY, CDR2 SVGEGT. The V and J ends lost 2 bases and 6 bases respectively, with 17 bases between them. CDR3 sequence reads: CASSYKAGKGGEQYF. DNA of the CDR3: TGTGCCAGCAGTTACAAGGCAGGGAAAGGGGGCGAGCAGTACTTC.

The chain employs TRBV20-1 and TRBJ1-2; no definite D call. The V and J ends lost 0 bases and 0 bases respectively, with 17 bases between them. Germline V gene lookup returns CDR1 DFQATT and CDR2 SNEGSKA (reference sequence). CDR3 length: 17 amino acids. This CDR3 is CSARDVGRADPNYGYTF. The CDR3, as DNA: TGCAGTGCTAGAGACGTAGGTAGGGCAGACCCTAACTATGGCTACACCTTC.

The chain carries TRBV6-6 and TRBJ2-4; 10 bases are a match to TRBD1. The J call may be faulty, since TRBJ2-7 better matches the DNA end. Germline V lookup: CDR1 MNHNY, CDR2 SVGAGI (reference sequence). The CDR3 is made up of 12 amino acids. The CDR3 nucleotides read TGTGCCACCGGACAGGGGGGCTACGAGCAGTACTTC. Translated: CATGQGGYEQYF.

The chain employs TRBV5-1 and TRBJ1-2; 10 nucleotides agree with TRBD1. Germline assignment: CDR1 SGHRS and CDR2 YFSETQ. This CDR3 region has 16 residues. J was trimmed by 1 base and V by 3 bases; bases with no gene match: 6. CDR3: CASSWMTGGYNYGYTF. In DNA, the CDR3 is TGCGCCAGCAGCTGGATGACAGGGGGCTATAACTATGGCTACACCTTC. The complete variable domain, with remaining parts taken from reference TRBV5-1 and TRBJ1-2, reads KAGVTQTPRYLIKTRGQQVTLSCSPISGHRSVSWYQQTPGQGLQFLFEYFSETQRNKGNFPGRFSGRQFSNSRSEMNVSTLELGDSALYLCASSWMTGGYNYGYTFGSGTRLTVV.

This clonotype was seen only a few times. An end of the junction differs from the germline gene, which may be a read error. The chain joins TRBV7-9 to TRBJ2-6; D may match TRBD1 or TRBD2 (6 bases each). The CDR3 has 15 amino acids. CDR1 SEHNR and CDR2 FQNEAQ come from the germline V gene (reference sequence). Written as DNA, the CDR3 is TGTGCCAGCAGCTTCCCGTTAAGGGGGGCCAACATCCTGACTTTC. Its translation is CASSFPLRGANILTF.

This chain connects TRBV20-1 to TRBJ2-1, with 9 bases aligning to TRBD2. CDR3 size: 14 residues. CDR1 and CDR2 from the germline V gene are DFQATT and SNEGSKA (reference sequence). J lost 4 bases, V lost 6 bases, and 7 bases had no gene match. The CDR3 reads CSAYRLAVYNEQFF. CDR3 nucleotides: TGCAGTGCCTACAGACTAGCGGTTTACAATGAGCAGTTCTTC.

This sequence joins TRBV7-2 and TRBJ1-1; 8 bases fit TRBD1. CDR1 is SGHTA, CDR2 FQGNSA, per germline. J gave up 2 bases and V 8 bases, and 10 bases lay outside the gene matches. The CDR3 is 15 amino acids. DNA for the CDR3: TGTGCCAGCGGGGCAGGGGGCTACGTTAACACTGAAGCTTTCTTT. It is translated as CASGAGGYVNTEAFF.

The CDR3 protein is CASVAGGGTDTQYF. CDR3 DNA: TGTGCCAGCGTCGCAGGAGGGGGCACAGATACGCAGTATTTT. The V and J genes are TRBV2 and TRBJ2-3, with a tentative D call TRBD2 (6 bases). Trimming took 8 bases from V and 1 from J, leaving 13 bases between them. The CDR3 sequence is 14 residues long. CDR1 and CDR2 from the germline V gene are SNHLY and FYNNEI. The whole variable domain, remainder taken from reference TRBV2 and TRBJ2-3, is EPEVTQTPSHQVTQMGQEVILRCVPISNHLYFYWYRQILGQKVEFLVSFYNNEISEKSEIFDDQFSVERPDGSNFTLKIRSTKLEDSAMYFCASVAGGGTDTQYFGPGTRLTVL.

This clonotype was counted only a few times. The chain combines TRBV5-1 with TRBJ2-6; D is perhaps TRBD1 or TRBD2 (5 bases each). Germline CDR1 is SGHRS and CDR2 is YFSETQ. The CDR3 extends over 14 amino acids. V was cut by 4 bases and J by 8 bases, with 13 bases left in between. CDR3 in amino acids: CASSVQGESNVLTF. DNA of the CDR3: TGCGCCAGCAGCGTGCAGGGAGAGTCCAACGTCCTGACTTTC.

V is TRBV10-2 and J is TRBJ2-1, with D unresolved. CDR3 length: 10 amino acids. The V end was cut by 7 bases, the J end by 6 bases, with 4 bases between. Germline CDR1 WSHSY, CDR2 SAAADI. The CDR3, as DNA: TGCGCCAGCATGACCAATGAGCAGTTCTTC. It yields the protein CASMTNEQFF.